In its sample, the clone carrying this T cell receptor (beta chain) was seen a few times. Its antigen is not identified. TCRdb keeps only in-frame clones here, not all; method: immunoSEQ multiplex PCR. Among about 87,000 clones listed, around 89% were seen once. This entry is derived from a study of siplizumab effects on memory and regulatory T cells. Study-wide findings and caveats: For siplizumab cultures, the suppressive function of their proliferating Tregs was not confirmed. Unstimulated subsets contained matches for only a minor fraction of alloreactive clones. There appeared to be greater diversity in naive T cells than in memory cells, and naive T cells seemed major contributors to the alloresponse.

CDR1 and CDR2 (germline): SGHDT, YYEEEE. This CDR3 has 13 amino acids. V shed 4 bases and J shed 5 bases, with 12 bases lying between them. The sequencing input was CD4+ T cells sorted from blood. The chain carries TRBV5-6 and TRBJ2-5; possibly TRBD2 for D (6 bases). The sequence was obtained from a human donor in good health. CDR3: CASSPPGEETQYF. The CDR3 bases are TGTGCCAGCAGCCCCCCGGGGGAGGAGACCCAGTACTTC.